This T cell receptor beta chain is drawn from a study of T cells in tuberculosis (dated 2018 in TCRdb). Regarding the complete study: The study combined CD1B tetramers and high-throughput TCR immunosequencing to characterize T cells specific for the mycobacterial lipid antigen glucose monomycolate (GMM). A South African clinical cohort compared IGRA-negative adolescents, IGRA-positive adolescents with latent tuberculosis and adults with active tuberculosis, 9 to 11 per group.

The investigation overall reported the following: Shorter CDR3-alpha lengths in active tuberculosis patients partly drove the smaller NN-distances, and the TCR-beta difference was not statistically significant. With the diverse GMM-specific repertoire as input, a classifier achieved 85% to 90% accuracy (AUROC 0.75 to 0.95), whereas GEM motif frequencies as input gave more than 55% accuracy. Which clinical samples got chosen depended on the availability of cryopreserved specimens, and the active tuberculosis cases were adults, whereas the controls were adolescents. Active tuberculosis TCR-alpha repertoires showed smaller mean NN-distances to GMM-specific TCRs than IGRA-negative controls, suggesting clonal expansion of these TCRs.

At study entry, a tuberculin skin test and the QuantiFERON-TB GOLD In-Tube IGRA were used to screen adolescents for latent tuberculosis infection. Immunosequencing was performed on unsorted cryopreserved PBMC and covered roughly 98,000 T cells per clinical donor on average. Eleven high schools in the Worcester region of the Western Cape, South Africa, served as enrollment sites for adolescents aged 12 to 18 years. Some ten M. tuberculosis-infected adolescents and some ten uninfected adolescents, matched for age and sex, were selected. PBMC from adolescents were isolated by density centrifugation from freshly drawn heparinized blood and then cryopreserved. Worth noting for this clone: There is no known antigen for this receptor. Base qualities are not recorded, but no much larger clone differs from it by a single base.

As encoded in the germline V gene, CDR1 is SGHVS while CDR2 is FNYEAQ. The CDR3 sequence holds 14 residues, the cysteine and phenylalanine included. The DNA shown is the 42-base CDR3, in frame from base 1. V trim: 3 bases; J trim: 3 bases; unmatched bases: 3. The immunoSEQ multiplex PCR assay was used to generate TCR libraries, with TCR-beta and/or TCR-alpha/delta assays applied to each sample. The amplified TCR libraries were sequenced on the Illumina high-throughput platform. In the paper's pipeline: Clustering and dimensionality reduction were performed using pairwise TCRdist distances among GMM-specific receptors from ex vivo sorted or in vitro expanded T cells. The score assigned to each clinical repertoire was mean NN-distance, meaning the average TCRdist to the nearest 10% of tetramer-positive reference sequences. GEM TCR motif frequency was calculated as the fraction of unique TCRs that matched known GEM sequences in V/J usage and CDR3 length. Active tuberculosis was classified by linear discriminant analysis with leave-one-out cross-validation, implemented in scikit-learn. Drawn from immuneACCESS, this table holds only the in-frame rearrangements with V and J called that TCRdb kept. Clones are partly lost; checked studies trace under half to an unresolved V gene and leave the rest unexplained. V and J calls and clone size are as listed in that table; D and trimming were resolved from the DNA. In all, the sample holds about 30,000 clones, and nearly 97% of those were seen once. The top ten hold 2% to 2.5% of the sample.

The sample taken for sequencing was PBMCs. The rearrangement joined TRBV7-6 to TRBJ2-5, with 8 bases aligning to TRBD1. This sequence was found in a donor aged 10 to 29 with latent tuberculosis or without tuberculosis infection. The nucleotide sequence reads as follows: TGTGCCAGCAGCTTTCAGACAGGGGAAGAGACCCAGTACTTC. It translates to CASSFQTGEETQYF.